This is a list of T cell receptor beta chains from one sample in a study of preoperative IRX-2 immunotherapy in early breast cancer. The data were produced by immunoSEQ multiplex PCR, yet TCRdb's version contains in-frame clones alone and is incomplete. The repertoire includes about 520 clones, roughly four fifths of them detected once, and over 10% sits in the top ten. The input for sequencing was tumor tissue, taken after IRX-2 immunotherapy. All receptors derive from a human donor with breast cancer. The CDR3 runs from the conserved cysteine through the conserved F or W. Rows may omit the clone size; those that give it use once, few, many or a size class.

cdr3_aa	cdr3_length	v_call	clone_size
CASSPLGQGMNWANVLTF	18	TRBV15	once
CASSLKQGSTGELFF	15	TRBV11-3	NA
CASSLEGSGGEETQYF	16	TRBV5-1	NA
CSVSGLAGTDTQYF	14	TRBV29-1	NA
CASSLAGSSGNTIYF	15	TRBV5-1	NA
CASSLFPASSGNTIYF	16	TRBV28	NA
CASSLTSTTGELFF	14	TRBV14	NA
CASSLTTSGIWNEQFF	16	TRBV5-1	NA
CASSSNRGINEKLFF	15	TRBV11-3	NA
CASSLWAGGQLLHF	14	TRBV11-3	NA
CASSIEQGVGYEQFF	15	TRBV19	NA
CASSSFTGRELFF	13	TRBV6-8	NA
CASSSSARVGLSPLHF	16	TRBV11-3	NA
CASSPRGINEQFF	13	TRBV18	NA
CSARPSGKPDTQYF	14	TRBV29-1	NA
CASSTNWDSLNSPLHF	16	TRBV6-8	NA